Listed below are T cell receptor beta chains from one sample, sequenced in a study of shared clonotypes between healthy human individuals. The repertoire was sequenced with immunoSEQ multiplex PCR; TCRdb's copy has only in-frame clones and lacks some. The sample contains approximately 810,000 clones, nearly 95% of which appear only once. The sample consisted of naive CD8+ T cells sorted from blood. Receptors originate from a man aged 25 to 40 in good health. Each CDR3 is given without its conserved first and last residue.

CDR3 protein	V gene	J gene
ASSLGPMNEQF	TRBV27	TRBJ2-1
ASSFGAGVSGELF	TRBV5-4	TRBJ2-2
ASSYGGRYYEQY	TRBV5-1	TRBJ2-7
ASSFGTAPGEQY	TRBV7-8	TRBJ2-7
ASSEGGRQY	TRBV6-1	TRBJ2-7
ASNRDRGLSYNEQF	TRBV6-6	TRBJ2-1
ASSHRRLDEQF	TRBV4-1	TRBJ2-1
ASSPGQENQPQH	TRBV5-1	TRBJ1-5
ASSLVQAIGGELF	TRBV27	TRBJ2-2
ASSSPGLDEQF	TRBV7-9	TRBJ2-1
ASSPRGSSYEQY	TRBV11-3	TRBJ2-7
ASTSGQGNTEAF	TRBV5-1	TRBJ1-1
ASSLILASYNEQF	TRBV7-3	TRBJ2-1
SAPSGTDTQY	TRBV29-1	TRBJ2-3
ASSGGRGAYNEQF	TRBV2	TRBJ2-1
ASSLLATGPQGNYGYT	TRBV27	TRBJ1-2
ASSRTLIKPQH	TRBV28	TRBJ1-5
ASSLELAVWETQY	TRBV7-9	TRBJ2-5
ASSQKFNPSNQPQH	TRBV4-3	TRBJ1-5
ASSQSGGSSYNEQF	TRBV14	TRBJ2-1
ASSSDRFEQY	TRBV7-9	TRBJ2-7
ASSTLILAGGPRRSTDTQY	TRBV28	TRBJ2-3
ASSLQVEGELF	TRBV27	TRBJ2-2
ATRFGWGGRTLTMNTGELF	TRBV15	TRBJ2-2
ASSSSVLGSNQPQH	TRBV6-5	TRBJ1-5
ASSYSMGVY	TRBV7-9	TRBJ2-5
ASSQVIADSSTLGYT	TRBV14	TRBJ1-2
ASSSGLAGVEQF	TRBV27	TRBJ2-1
ASSFGHTNSYEQY	TRBV7-8	TRBJ2-7
ASSHFAGVDTQY	TRBV4-1	TRBJ2-3
ASSLYGQGDYGYT	TRBV7-2	TRBJ1-2
ASSPRLASTDTQY	TRBV19	TRBJ2-3
ASSIVTQTGETQY	TRBV19	TRBJ2-5
ASSYDSGLAYEQY	TRBV6-5	TRBJ2-7
ASSATENYEQY	TRBV2	TRBJ2-7
ASSQTVLAGPYNEQF	TRBV28	TRBJ2-1
ASSLNIGTGQSSTDTQY	TRBV27	TRBJ2-3
ASRRGPGDSYEQY	TRBV27	TRBJ2-7
ATRDGSGTDTQY	TRBV10-3	TRBJ2-3
ASSPGHGVEQY	TRBV4-3	TRBJ2-7
ASSVGGGDYNEQF	TRBV9	TRBJ2-1
ASMATRSQY	TRBV2	TRBJ2-3